This section outlines one T cell receptor (beta chain) sequence together with its context. Antigen specificity is unknown. Profiled with immunoSEQ multiplex PCR; TCRdb holds only in-frame clones, not every one. The table shows tens of thousands of clones, with roughly 74% occurring only once. The source of the sample is a study of vaccination effects on CD4 cells after COVID-19. Study at large: Every participant took two doses of the BNT162b2 or mRNA-1273 vaccine. Regarding the study as a whole: Whether induced by infection or by vaccine, clones showed marked clonal contraction late after vaccination.

Germline loops: CDR1 SGHRS, CDR2 YFSETQ. This CDR3 region has 14 residues. V was cut by 9 bases and J by 3 bases, with 18 bases left in between. The ViraFEST assay expanded antigen-specific CD4+ T cells with viral peptide pools before sequencing. Researchers isolated CD4+ T cells once around 11 days of culture had elapsed. Nucleocapsid antibodies stayed negative before and after vaccination, showing no earlier SARS-CoV-2 infection. It was with about 10 IU/ml IL-2 and 10 ug/ml peptides that around 1.9 million PBMC per well were cultured. On both days 3 and 7, half of the culture medium was replaced with IL-2 medium.

This chain joins TRBV5-1 and TRBJ2-5; D ambiguous. This TCR came from a human donor who received a COVID-19 vaccine. The sequenced sample was CD4+ T cells from PBMCs cultured with HCoV-NL63 spike peptides, obtained before COVID-19 vaccination. The CDR3 loop reads CATSLKGYEETQYF. In DNA, the CDR3 is TGCGCCACCTCGTTGAAAGGCTACGAAGAGACCCAGTACTTC.